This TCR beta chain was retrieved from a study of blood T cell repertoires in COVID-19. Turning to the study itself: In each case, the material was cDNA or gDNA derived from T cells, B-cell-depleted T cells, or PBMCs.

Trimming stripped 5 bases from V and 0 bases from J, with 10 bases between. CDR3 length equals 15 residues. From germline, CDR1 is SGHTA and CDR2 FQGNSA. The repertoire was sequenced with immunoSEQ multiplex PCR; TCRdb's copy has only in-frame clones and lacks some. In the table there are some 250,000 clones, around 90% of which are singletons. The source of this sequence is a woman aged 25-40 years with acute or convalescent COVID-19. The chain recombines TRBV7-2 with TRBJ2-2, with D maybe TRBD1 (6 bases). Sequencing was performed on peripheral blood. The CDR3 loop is CASSRGHANTGELFF. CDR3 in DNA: TGTGCCAGCAGCCGGGGACATGCGAACACCGGGGAGCTGTTTTTT.